These T cell receptor beta chains were read from a single sample in a study of cytomegalovirus exposure and HLA in healthy donors. Clones were read by immunoSEQ multiplex PCR, and TCRdb kept only the in-frame ones, dropping some. The data contain under 150,000 clones, just under 85% of them singletons. Sequencing was done on a sample of PBMCs. These receptors were taken from a man aged 40-49 years in good health and CMV-seropositive. The CDR3 runs from the conserved cysteine through the conserved F or W.

v_call: TRBV5-1
j_call: TRBJ1-2
cdr3_aa: CASSLGQNYGYTF

v_call: TRBV7-9
j_call: TRBJ2-5
cdr3_aa: CASRFKTGTETQYF

v_call: TRBV18
j_call: TRBJ2-3
cdr3_aa: CASSPNHAGGSTDTQYF

v_call: TRBV19
j_call: TRBJ1-5
cdr3_aa: CASSFSGTQNQPQHF

v_call: TRBV10-3
j_call: TRBJ2-7
cdr3_aa: CAISGSSGRSSGEQYF

v_call: TRBV5-1
j_call: TRBJ2-5
cdr3_aa: CASSPVVRGEETQYF

v_call: TRBV6-6
j_call: TRBJ1-1
cdr3_aa: CASRYNTEAFF

v_call: TRBV9
j_call: TRBJ2-7
cdr3_aa: CASSDSGESYEQYF

v_call: TRBV7-9
j_call: TRBJ1-6
cdr3_aa: CASRIVGGSYNSPLHF

v_call: TRBV5-1
j_call: TRBJ2-1
cdr3_aa: CASSGGQSFNEQFF

v_call: TRBV7-9
j_call: TRBJ2-2
cdr3_aa: CASSFNRVSTGELFF

v_call: TRBV19
j_call: TRBJ2-5
cdr3_aa: CASRGLAGAQETQYF

v_call: TRBV6-5
j_call: TRBJ1-1
cdr3_aa: CARKGEDEAFF

v_call: TRBV5-8
j_call: TRBJ2-7
cdr3_aa: CASSLVRSGSYEQYF

v_call: TRBV4-2
j_call: TRBJ2-2
cdr3_aa: CASSQESQGASNTGELFF

v_call: TRBV19
j_call: TRBJ2-1
cdr3_aa: CASSIRVAGGGNEQFF

v_call: TRBV10-3
j_call: TRBJ1-6
cdr3_aa: CAISAGGSNSPLHF

v_call: TRBV9
j_call: TRBJ1-2
cdr3_aa: CASSVGRLGAGDGYTF